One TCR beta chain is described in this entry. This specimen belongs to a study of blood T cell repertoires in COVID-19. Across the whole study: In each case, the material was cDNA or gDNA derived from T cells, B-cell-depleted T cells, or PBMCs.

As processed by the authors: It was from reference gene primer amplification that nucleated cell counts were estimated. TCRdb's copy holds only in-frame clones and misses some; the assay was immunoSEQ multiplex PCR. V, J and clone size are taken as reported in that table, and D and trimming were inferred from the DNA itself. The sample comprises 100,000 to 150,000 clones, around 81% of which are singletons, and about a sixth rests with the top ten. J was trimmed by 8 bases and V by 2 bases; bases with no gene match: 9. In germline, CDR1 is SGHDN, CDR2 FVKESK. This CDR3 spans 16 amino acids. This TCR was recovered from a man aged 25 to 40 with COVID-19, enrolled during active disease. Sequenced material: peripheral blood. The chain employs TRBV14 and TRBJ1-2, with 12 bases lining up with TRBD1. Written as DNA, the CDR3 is TGTGCCAGCAGCCAATTCGTGGGACAGGGGGCGCAGGGCTACACCTTC. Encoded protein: CASSQFVGQGAQGYTF. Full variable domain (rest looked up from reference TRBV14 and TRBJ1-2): EAGVTQFPSHSVIEKGQTVTLRCDPISGHDNLYWYRRVMGKEIKFLLHFVKESKQDESGMPNNRFLAERTGGTYSTLKVQPAELEDSGVYFCASSQFVGQGAQGYTFGSGTRLTVV.